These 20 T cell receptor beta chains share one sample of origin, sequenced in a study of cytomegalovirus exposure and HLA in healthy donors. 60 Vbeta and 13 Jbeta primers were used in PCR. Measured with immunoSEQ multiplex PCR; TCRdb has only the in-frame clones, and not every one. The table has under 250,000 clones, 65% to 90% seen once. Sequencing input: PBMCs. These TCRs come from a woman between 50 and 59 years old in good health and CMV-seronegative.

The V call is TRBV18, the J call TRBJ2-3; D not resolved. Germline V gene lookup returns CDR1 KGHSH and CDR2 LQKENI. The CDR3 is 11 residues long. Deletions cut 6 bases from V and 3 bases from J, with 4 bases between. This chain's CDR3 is CASSETDTQYF. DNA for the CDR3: TGTGCCAGCTCGGAGACAGATACGCAGTATTTT.

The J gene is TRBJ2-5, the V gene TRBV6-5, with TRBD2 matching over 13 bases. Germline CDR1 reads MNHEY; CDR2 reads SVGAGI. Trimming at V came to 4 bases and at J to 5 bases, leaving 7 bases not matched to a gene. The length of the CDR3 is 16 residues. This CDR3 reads CASSFRPTSGRETQYF. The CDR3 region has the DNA TGTGCCAGCAGTTTCCGCCCGACTAGCGGGAGGGAGACCCAGTACTTC.

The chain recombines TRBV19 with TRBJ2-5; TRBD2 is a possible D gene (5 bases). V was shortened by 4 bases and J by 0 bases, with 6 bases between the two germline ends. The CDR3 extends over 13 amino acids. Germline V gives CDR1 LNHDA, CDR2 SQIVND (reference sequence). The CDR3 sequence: CASSSGYQETQYF. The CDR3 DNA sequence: TGTGCCAGTAGTAGCGGGTACCAAGAGACCCAGTACTTC.

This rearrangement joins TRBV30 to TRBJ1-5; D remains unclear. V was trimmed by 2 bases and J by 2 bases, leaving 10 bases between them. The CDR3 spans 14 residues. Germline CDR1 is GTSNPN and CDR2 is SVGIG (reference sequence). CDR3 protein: CAWSPAWGNQPQHF. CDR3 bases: TGTGCCTGGAGTCCAGCGTGGGGCAATCAGCCCCAGCATTTT. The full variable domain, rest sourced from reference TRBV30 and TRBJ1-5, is SQTIHQWPATLVQPVGSPLSLECTVEGTSNPNLYWYRQAAGRGLQLLFYSVGIGQISSEVPQNLSASRPQDRQFILSSKKLLLSDSGFYLCAWSPAWGNQPQHFGDGTRLSIL.

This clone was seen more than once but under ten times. The CDR3 coding sequence is TGTGCCAGCAGCTTCTTCCAGCGGGAGTCCGGGGAGCTGTTTTTT. As protein: CASSFFQRESGELFF. The chain uses TRBV5-4 and TRBJ2-2; TRBD2 agrees at 8 bases. From germline, CDR1 is SGHNT and CDR2 YYREEE (reference sequence). V lost 2 bases and J lost 6; bases outside the gene matches: 6. There are 15 residues in the CDR3.

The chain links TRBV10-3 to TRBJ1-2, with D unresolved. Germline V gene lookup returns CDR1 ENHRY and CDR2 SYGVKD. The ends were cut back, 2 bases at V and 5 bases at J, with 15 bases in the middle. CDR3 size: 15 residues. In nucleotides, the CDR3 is TGTGCCATCAGTGAGCCGCGATACGCCCGATATGGCTACACCTTC. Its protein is CAISEPRYARYGYTF.

The CDR3 nucleotides read TGTGCCAGCACCACCCCCGGGGAGGGGATGAGGAAACTGTTTTTT. Translating gives CASTTPGEGMRKLFF. V and J are TRBV6-5 and TRBJ1-4; D is possibly TRBD1 (5 bases). The V gene's germline CDR1 is MNHEY and CDR2 SVGAGI. The germline V and J ends were trimmed by 7 bases and 11 bases, with 23 bases remaining between them. The CDR3 has 15 amino acids.

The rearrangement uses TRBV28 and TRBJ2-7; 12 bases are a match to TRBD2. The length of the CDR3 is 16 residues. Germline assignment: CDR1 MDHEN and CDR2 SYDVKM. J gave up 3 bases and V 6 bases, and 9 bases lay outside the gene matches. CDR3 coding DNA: TGTGCCAGCAGGCTGACTAGCGGGAGACCGATCTACGAGCAGTACTTC. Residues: CASRLTSGRPIYEQYF.

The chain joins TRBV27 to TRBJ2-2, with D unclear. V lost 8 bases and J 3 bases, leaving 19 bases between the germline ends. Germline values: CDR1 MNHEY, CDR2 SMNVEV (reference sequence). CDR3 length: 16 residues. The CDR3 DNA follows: TGTGCCAGCTCTACCGGAGTGGCAGCTTACACCGGGGAGCTGTTTTTT. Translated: CASSTGVAAYTGELFF.

The CDR3 sequence is CASSPGSAEQYF. For the CDR3, the DNA is TGTGCCAGCAGCCCCGGGTCTGCGGAACAGTACTTC. The chain joins TRBV7-9 to TRBJ2-7; D call uncertain. The CDR3 has 12 amino acids. V dropped 5 bases and J dropped 10 bases, with 15 bases sitting between them. Germline V lookup: CDR1 SEHNR, CDR2 FQNEAQ (reference sequence).

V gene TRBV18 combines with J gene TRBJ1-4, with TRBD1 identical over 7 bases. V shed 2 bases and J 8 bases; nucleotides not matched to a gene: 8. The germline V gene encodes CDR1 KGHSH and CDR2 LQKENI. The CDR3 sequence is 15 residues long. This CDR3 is CASSPTTGRIEKLFF. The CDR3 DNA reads TGTGCCAGCTCACCAACGACAGGGCGGATCGAAAAACTGTTTTTT.

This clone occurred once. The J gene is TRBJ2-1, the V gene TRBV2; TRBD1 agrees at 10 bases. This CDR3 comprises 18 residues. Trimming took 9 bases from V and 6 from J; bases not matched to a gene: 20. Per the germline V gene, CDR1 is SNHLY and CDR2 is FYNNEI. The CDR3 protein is CARGGQGVTSARPNEQFF. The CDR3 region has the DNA TGTGCCAGAGGCGGACAGGGGGTAACTAGCGCCAGACCCAATGAGCAGTTCTTC.

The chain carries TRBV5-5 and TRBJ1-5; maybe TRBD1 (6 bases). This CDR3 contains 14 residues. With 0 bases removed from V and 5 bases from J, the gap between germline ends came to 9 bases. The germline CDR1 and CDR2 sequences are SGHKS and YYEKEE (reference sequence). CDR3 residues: CASSLEGQYQPQHF. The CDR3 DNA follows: TGTGCCAGCAGCTTGGAAGGACAGTATCAGCCCCAGCATTTT. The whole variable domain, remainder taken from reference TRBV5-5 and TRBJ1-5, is DAGVTQSPTHLIKTRGQQVTLRCSPISGHKSVSWYQQVLGQGPQFIFQYYEKEERGRGNFPDRFSARQFPNYSSELNVNALLLGDSALYLCASSLEGQYQPQHFGDGTRLSIL.

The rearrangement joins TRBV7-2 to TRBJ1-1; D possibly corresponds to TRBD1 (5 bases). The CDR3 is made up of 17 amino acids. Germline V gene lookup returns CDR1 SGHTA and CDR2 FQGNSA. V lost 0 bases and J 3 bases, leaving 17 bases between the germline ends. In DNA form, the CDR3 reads TGTGCCAGCAGCTTAGCCGGGTCAGGGCTACGGGACACTGAAGCTTTCTTT. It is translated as CASSLAGSGLRDTEAFF.

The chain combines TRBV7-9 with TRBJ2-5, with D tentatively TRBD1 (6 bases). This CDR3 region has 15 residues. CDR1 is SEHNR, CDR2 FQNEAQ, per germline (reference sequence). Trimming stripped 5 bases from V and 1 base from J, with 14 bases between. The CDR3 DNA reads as TGTGCCAGCAGCCCCGGACGGACAGCCCAAGAGACCCAGTACTTC. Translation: CASSPGRTAQETQYF.

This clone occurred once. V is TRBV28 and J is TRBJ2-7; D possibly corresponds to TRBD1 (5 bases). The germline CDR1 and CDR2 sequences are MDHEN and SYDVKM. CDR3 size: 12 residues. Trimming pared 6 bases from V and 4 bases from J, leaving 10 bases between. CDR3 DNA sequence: TGTGCCAGCAGCCGACAGTTATACGAGCAGTACTTC. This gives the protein CASSRQLYEQYF.

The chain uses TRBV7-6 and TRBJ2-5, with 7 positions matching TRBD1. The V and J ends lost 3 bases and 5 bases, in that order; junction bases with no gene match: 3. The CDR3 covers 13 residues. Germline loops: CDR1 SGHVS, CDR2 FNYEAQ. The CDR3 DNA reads TGTGCCAGCAGCTTCGGACAGGTGGAGACCCAGTACTTC. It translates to CASSFGQVETQYF.

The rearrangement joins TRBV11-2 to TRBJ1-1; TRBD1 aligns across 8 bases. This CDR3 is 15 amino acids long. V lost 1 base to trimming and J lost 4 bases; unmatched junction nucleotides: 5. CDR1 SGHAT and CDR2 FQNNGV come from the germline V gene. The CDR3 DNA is TGTGCCAGCAGCTTAGTCCGGACAGGGTTCACTGAAGCTTTCTTT. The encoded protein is CASSLVRTGFTEAFF.

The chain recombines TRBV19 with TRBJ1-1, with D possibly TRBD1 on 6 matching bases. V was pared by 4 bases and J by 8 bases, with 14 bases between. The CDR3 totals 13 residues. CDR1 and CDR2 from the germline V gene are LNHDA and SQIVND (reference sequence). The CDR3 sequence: CASSKGGVSEAFF. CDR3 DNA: TGTGCCAGTAGTAAGGGGGGGGTCAGCGAAGCTTTCTTT.

The CDR3 nucleotides read TGCGCCAGCAGCTTAGGACAGGGGGTCGGGCAGTACTTC. Translating it yields CASSLGQGVGQYF. The rearrangement joins TRBV5-1 to TRBJ2-7, with TRBD1 matching 10 bases. From germline, CDR1 is SGHRS and CDR2 YFSETQ. Germline trimming cut 2 bases from V and 9 bases from J; bases unmatched to any gene: 5. The CDR3 sequence is 13 residues long.